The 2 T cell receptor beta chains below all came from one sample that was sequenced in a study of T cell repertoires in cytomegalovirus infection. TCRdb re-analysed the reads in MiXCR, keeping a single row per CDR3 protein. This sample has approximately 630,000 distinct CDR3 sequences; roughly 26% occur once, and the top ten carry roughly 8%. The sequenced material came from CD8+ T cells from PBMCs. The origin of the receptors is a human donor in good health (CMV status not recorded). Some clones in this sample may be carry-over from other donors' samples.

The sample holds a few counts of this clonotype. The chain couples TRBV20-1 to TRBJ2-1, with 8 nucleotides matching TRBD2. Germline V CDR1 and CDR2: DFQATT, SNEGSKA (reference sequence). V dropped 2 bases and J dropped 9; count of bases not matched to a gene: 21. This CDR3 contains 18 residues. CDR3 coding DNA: TGCAGTGCTAGACCGCGACTGGAGCGGGGGCTCCCTAGGGGTGAGCAGTTCTTC. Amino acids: CSARPRLERGLPRGEQFF.

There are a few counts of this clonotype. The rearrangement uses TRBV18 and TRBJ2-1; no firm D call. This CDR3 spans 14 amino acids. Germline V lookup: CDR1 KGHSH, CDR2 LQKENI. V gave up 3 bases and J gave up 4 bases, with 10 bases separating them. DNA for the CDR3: TGTGCCAGCTCACCCCCGGACCAATACAATGAGCAGTTCTTC. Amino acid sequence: CASSPPDQYNEQFF.